The TCR beta chain described here comes from a study of blood T cell repertoires in COVID-19. The CDR3 contains 11 residues. V was clipped by 5 bases and J by 0 bases, with 4 bases between them. CDR1 and CDR2 (germline): GTSNPN, SVGIG (reference sequence). Generated by immunoSEQ multiplex PCR, the TCRdb table keeps only in-frame clones and is missing some. The sample consists of 300,000 or so clones, around 88% of them appearing once. J is TRBJ1-2 and V is TRBV30; no definite D call. This receptor was taken from a woman aged 25 to 39 who had recovered from COVID-19. Material for sequencing was peripheral blood. CDR3 nucleotides: TGTGCCTGGTCCTCTAACTATGGCTACACCTTC. It codes for CAWSSNYGYTF.